What follows is one TCR beta chain and its context. What it binds is not known. This sample is drawn from a study of T cell responses to AZD1222 COVID-19 vaccine. The study, taken as a whole, reports: The study reported that nearly half of spike-specific TCRs target unmutated variant regions. Mostly white British, mostly female donors; authors suggested clonal diversity may be underestimated. Vaccine-associated CD4 TCRs ranged over spike, dominating at 160-218 and 743-854. Only five or six individuals given AZD1222 were seropositive at baseline.

Repertoires were generated with immunoSEQ multiplex PCR, while TCRdb's copy carries only in-frame clones and drops some. Of 65,000 to 80,000 clones in the sample, roughly 90% were seen once. CDR1 SEHNR and CDR2 FQNEAQ come from the germline V gene (reference sequence). Trimming stripped 4 bases from V and 4 bases from J, with 13 bases between. This CDR3 spans 14 amino acids. This specimen was peripheral blood, taken on day 0 of AZD1222 vaccination. This chain links TRBV7-9 with TRBJ1-1; maybe TRBD1 (6 bases). This TCR was recovered from an adult in good health. The CDR3 is CASSSQLGGTEAFF. The CDR3 region has the DNA TGTGCCAGCAGCTCCCAGCTAGGGGGCACTGAAGCTTTCTTT. Based on the CDR3 plus reference TRBV7-9 and TRBJ1-1, the full variable domain is DTGVSQNPRHKITKRGQNVTFRCDPISEHNRLYWYRQTLGQGPEFLTYFQNEAQLEKSRLLSDRFSAERPKGSFSTLEIQRTEQGDSAMYLCASSSQLGGTEAFFGQGTRLTVV.